This TCR beta chain was recovered during a study of T cells in Graves' hyperthyroidism and ophthalmopathy. V was trimmed by 5 bases and J by 7 bases, leaving 17 bases between them. The CDR3 has 14 residues. Germline V gene lookup returns CDR1 MNHNS and CDR2 SASEGT. Researchers took RNA transcripts and amplified the TCR beta CDR3 regions from them. During a first-round RT-PCR of the TCR CDR3, the HTBI primer set was used. TCRdb used MiXCR to reprocess the multiplex PCR reads, holding one entry per CDR3 protein. The repertoire holds some 500,000 distinct CDR3 sequences, with around a quarter as singletons.

The source material was blood. This receptor was taken from a woman in her twenties or thirties with Graves' ophthalmopathy. J is TRBJ1-1 and V is TRBV6-1; tentative D call: TRBD1 (5 bases). The CDR3, as DNA: TGTGCCAGCAGTCTCCGGGACGGTGGTTATGAAGCTTTCTTT. Protein: CASSLRDGGYEAFF.